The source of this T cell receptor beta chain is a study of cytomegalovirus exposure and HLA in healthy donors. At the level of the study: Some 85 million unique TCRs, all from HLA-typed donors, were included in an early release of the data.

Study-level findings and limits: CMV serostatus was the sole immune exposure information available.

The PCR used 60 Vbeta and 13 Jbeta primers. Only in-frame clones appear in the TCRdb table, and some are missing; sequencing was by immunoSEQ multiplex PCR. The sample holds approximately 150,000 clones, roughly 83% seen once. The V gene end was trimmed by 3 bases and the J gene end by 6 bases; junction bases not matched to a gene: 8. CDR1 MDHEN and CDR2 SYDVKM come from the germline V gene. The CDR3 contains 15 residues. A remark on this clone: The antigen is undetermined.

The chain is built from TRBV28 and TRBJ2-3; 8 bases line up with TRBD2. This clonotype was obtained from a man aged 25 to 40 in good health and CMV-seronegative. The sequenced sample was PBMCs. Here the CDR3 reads CASSFYGGAGDTQYF. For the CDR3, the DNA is TGTGCCAGCAGTTTCTACGGGGGGGCCGGGGATACGCAGTATTTT.